Below, 32 T cell receptor beta chains from the same sample are listed, as sequenced in a study of cytomegalovirus exposure and HLA in healthy donors. In the PCR, 60 Vbeta and 13 Jbeta primers were used. Here immunoSEQ multiplex PCR was the method, and the copy in TCRdb shows in-frame clones only, minus some. The sample comprises about 220,000 clones, roughly 87% of which are singletons, and 4.5% to 6% rests with the top ten. Specimen: PBMCs. The receptors were sampled from a woman aged 35 to 49 in good health and CMV-seropositive.

For this clone: Here the CDR3 omits its conserved ending phenylalanine or tryptophan, so a read error is the likely source. The genes are TRBV7-2 and TRBJ1-1; the D gene is possibly TRBD1 (6 bases). The germline gives CDR1 SGHTA, CDR2 FQGNSA. Trimming pared 5 bases from V and 1 base from J, leaving 11 bases between. The CDR3 spans 14 residues. DNA of the CDR3: TGTGCCAGCAGCCGACAGGACTCGAACACTGAAGCTTTCCTT. Amino acids: CASSRQDSNTEAFL.

This clone was seen more than once but under ten times. The CDR3 spells CASSQVGVQAFF. The CDR3 nucleotides are TGCGCCAGCAGCCAAGTAGGGGTGCAAGCTTTCTTT. This chain uses TRBV4-1 with TRBJ1-1, with D possibly being TRBD1 (5 bases). Trimming removed 1 base from V and 9 bases from J, with 9 bases in between. The germline V gene has CDR1 MGHRA and CDR2 YSYEKL. This CDR3 has 12 residues.

This chain joins TRBV11-2 and TRBJ2-5, with 7 bases that match TRBD1. The DNA end lines up better with TRBJ2-7; the J call may be wrong. CDR1 and CDR2 from the germline V gene are SGHAT and FQNNGV. CDR3 length: 15 amino acids. CDR3 sequence (DNA): TGTGCCAGCAGCCAGAGACAGGGCAAGATCTACGAGCAGTACTTC. Translated, it gives CASSQRQGKIYEQYF.

The rearrangement joins TRBV4-3 to TRBJ2-1; 9 bases are shared with TRBD2. The CDR3 runs to 17 residues. Germline assignment: CDR1 LGHNA and CDR2 YSLEER. With V trimmed by 0 bases and J by 3 bases, 6 bases remained unmatched. CDR3 loop: CASSQDVSSGVYNEQFF. The CDR3 DNA reads TGCGCCAGCAGCCAAGATGTGTCTAGCGGGGTCTACAATGAGCAGTTCTTC.

This sequence joins TRBV19 and TRBJ1-1, with D possibly matching TRBD1 (6 bases). Germline assignment: CDR1 LNHDA and CDR2 SQIVND (reference sequence). The CDR3 has 14 residues. The V end was cut by 7 bases, the J end by 1 base, with 13 bases between. The CDR3 coding sequence is TGTGCCAGTATCCGGGGACACTCGAACACTGAAGCTTTCTTT. As protein: CASIRGHSNTEAFF.

The rearrangement joins TRBV10-3 to TRBJ2-1; 8 bases are a match to TRBD2. The CDR3 contains 13 residues. Germline V gene data show CDR1 as ENHRY and CDR2 as SYGVKD. The ends lost 5 bases at V and 7 bases at J; junction bases unmatched: 4. CDR3 protein: CAISSGGVNEQFF. The CDR3 DNA is TGTGCCATCAGTTCGGGAGGGGTAAATGAGCAGTTCTTC.

The rearrangement joins TRBV5-6 to TRBJ2-7; 12 nucleotides match TRBD1. Germline V gene sequence: CDR1 SGHDT, CDR2 YYEEEE. V trimming: 3 bases; J trimming: 6 bases; junction bases outside the gene matches: 1. This CDR3 has 13 residues. CDR3 DNA: TGTGCCAGCAGCTGGGGACAGGGGGCCGAGCAGTACTTC. Translation gives CASSWGQGAEQYF. The variable domain in full, completed from reference TRBV5-6 and TRBJ2-7, reads DAGVTQSPTHLIKTRGQQVTLRCSPKSGHDTVSWYQQALGQGPQFIFQYYEEEERQRGNFPDRFSGHQFPNYSSELNVNALLLGDSALYLCASSWGQGAEQYFGPGTRLTVT.

The chain has TRBV19 and TRBJ2-2; weak D call: TRBD1 (6 bases). Trimming pared 4 bases from V and 9 bases from J, leaving 15 bases between. Germline V gene lookup returns CDR1 LNHDA and CDR2 SQIVND (reference sequence). CDR3 length: 14 amino acids. DNA for the CDR3: TGTGCCAGTAGTACGACCGTGGGGGCCCGGGAGCTGTTTTTT. Translation gives CASSTTVGARELFF.

The rearrangement links TRBV10-3 to TRBJ2-3; 8 bases fit TRBD1. J was trimmed by 2 bases and V by 4 bases; bases with no gene match: 5. The CDR3 covers 15 residues. From germline, CDR1 is ENHRY and CDR2 SYGVKD. The CDR3 is CAISAGQAYTDTQYF. CDR3 sequence (DNA): TGTGCCATCAGTGCGGGACAGGCCTACACAGATACGCAGTATTTT.

The chain joins TRBV30 to TRBJ2-6, with D hard to call. Trimming shortened V by 1 base and J by 0 bases, and 10 bases separated the two germline ends. This CDR3 region has 16 residues. CDR1 is GTSNPN and CDR2 is SVGIG in the germline V gene (reference sequence). The CDR3 is CAWSGLSLSGANVLTF. The DNA for the CDR3 is TGTGCCTGGAGTGGTTTGAGTCTCTCTGGGGCCAACGTCCTGACTTTC.

V is TRBV5-1 and J is TRBJ2-7; D unclear. Germline CDR1 and CDR2: SGHRS and YFSETQ. The CDR3 loop spans 14 amino acids. V was shortened by 0 bases and J by 2 bases, with 9 bases between the two germline ends. This CDR3 is CASSLELPTYEQYF. The CDR3 DNA sequence: TGCGCCAGCAGCTTGGAACTTCCTACCTACGAGCAGTACTTC.

V usage is TRBV4-1 and J usage is TRBJ1-5, with D uncertain. V lost 0 bases and J 4 bases, leaving 10 bases between the germline ends. This CDR3 spans 15 amino acids. CDR1 is MGHRA and CDR2 is YSYEKL in the germline V gene. CDR3 in amino acids: CASSQDMAGNQPQHF. CDR3 coding DNA: TGCGCCAGCAGCCAAGATATGGCGGGGAATCAGCCCCAGCATTTT.

This chain connects TRBV28 to TRBJ2-3; 8 bases align to TRBD1. The length of the CDR3 is 17 residues. The germline gives CDR1 MDHEN, CDR2 SYDVKM. The J segment lost 2 bases and the V segment lost 5 bases, leaving 12 bases of the junction unmatched. CDR3 loop: CASSDTETGVFTDTQYF. The CDR3 region has the DNA TGTGCCAGCAGTGATACAGAGACAGGGGTTTTCACAGATACGCAGTATTTT.

The chain uses TRBV5-1 and TRBJ2-1; tentatively, D is TRBD2 (6 bases). In germline, CDR1 is SGHRS, CDR2 YFSETQ. Trimming took off 0 bases at V and 5 bases at J, with 15 bases between the two ends. The CDR3 is 16 amino acids. CDR3 residues: CASSLESGAGNNEQFF. The CDR3 nucleotides read TGCGCCAGCAGCTTGGAGTCGGGAGCCGGGAACAATGAGCAGTTCTTC.

The genes are TRBV29-1 and TRBJ1-2; TRBD1 matches 8 bases. Per germline, CDR1 SQVTM and CDR2 ANQGSEA. V gave up 7 bases and J gave up 4 bases; unmatched junction bases: 11. The CDR3 contains 14 residues. The CDR3 nucleotides are TGCAGCGGCACAGGGGGGCTTTTTAGCTATGGCTACACCTTC. This translates into CSGTGGLFSYGYTF.

The V and J genes are TRBV7-2 and TRBJ1-4; D is perhaps TRBD1 (6 bases). The CDR3 covers 12 residues. In germline, CDR1 is SGHTA, CDR2 FQGNSA. V was trimmed by 5 bases and J by 8 bases, leaving 9 bases between them. In nucleotides, the CDR3 is TGTGCCAGCAGCCCGGGGGGCGAAAAACTGTTTTTT. It specifies CASSPGGEKLFF.

This sequence joins TRBV7-9 and TRBJ1-4; D uncertain. In germline, CDR1 is SEHNR, CDR2 FQNEAQ (reference sequence). The CDR3 has 12 residues. With 9 bases removed from V and 6 bases from J, the gap between germline ends came to 11 bases. This CDR3 reads CARSRDDEKLFF. The CDR3 coding sequence is TGTGCCAGAAGCCGGGATGATGAAAAACTGTTTTTT.

CDR3 in amino acids: CASSLGSSGTAYEQYF. CDR3 DNA sequence: TGTGCCAGCAGCTTAGGGTCCTCAGGGACAGCCTACGAGCAGTACTTC. The genes are TRBV7-2 and TRBJ2-7, with TRBD1 matching over 7 bases. The CDR3 covers 16 residues. Germline V gene data show CDR1 as SGHTA and CDR2 as FQGNSA. V lost 1 base to trimming and J lost 2 bases; unmatched junction nucleotides: 8.

The V and J genes are TRBV5-4 and TRBJ2-3, with a possible D match to TRBD1 (5 bases). The CDR3 extends over 15 amino acids. V was trimmed by 4 bases and J by 1 base, leaving 13 bases between them. CDR1 and CDR2 (germline): SGHNT, YYREEE (reference sequence). The chain's CDR3 is CASSVSGAGTDTQYF. CDR3 in DNA: TGTGCCAGCAGCGTCAGTGGGGCCGGCACAGATACGCAGTATTTT.

The table lists this clone with a few counts. The chain carries TRBV18 and TRBJ1-2; D is undetermined. The germline CDR1 and CDR2 sequences are KGHSH and LQKENI. The CDR3 loop spans 15 amino acids. The V and J ends lost 6 bases and 3 bases respectively, with 17 bases between them. CDR3 bases: TGTGCCAGCTCGCTTAAACCCACTGGAGACTATGGCTACACCTTC. This codes for CASSLKPTGDYGYTF.

V and J are TRBV29-1 and TRBJ1-3, with TRBD1 identical over 7 bases. Germline values: CDR1 SQVTM, CDR2 ANQGSEA. The junction had 4 bases not matched to a gene; V was cut back by 2 bases and J by 0 bases. The length of the CDR3 is 15 residues. The CDR3 coding sequence is TGCAGCGTTGAAACAGGGGTGGACTCTGGAAACACCATATATTTT. Translation gives CSVETGVDSGNTIYF.

This chain links TRBV6-5 with TRBJ2-1; 10 positions agree with TRBD2. The V gene end was trimmed by 4 bases and the J gene end by 3 bases; junction bases not matched to a gene: 3. Germline assignment: CDR1 MNHEY and CDR2 SVGAGI. The CDR3 covers 15 residues. The CDR3 sequence is CASSWTSGDYNEQFF. CDR3 nucleotide sequence: TGTGCCAGCAGTTGGACTAGCGGAGACTACAATGAGCAGTTCTTC.

The rearrangement joins TRBV6-1 to TRBJ1-1, with a tentative D call TRBD1 (5 bases). The CDR3 loop spans 21 amino acids. The ends were cut back, 2 bases at V and 4 bases at J, with 32 bases in the middle. The germline V gene has CDR1 MNHNS and CDR2 SASEGT. CDR3 coding DNA: TGTGCCAGCAGTGAATTGAAGTTTACCTCGGGGGATATCTTGCCCGCCACTGAAGCTTTCTTT. This gives the protein CASSELKFTSGDILPATEAFF.

This chain's CDR3 is CASTMTGGVAEAFF. The CDR3 DNA reads TGCGCCAGCACAATGACAGGGGGTGTTGCTGAAGCTTTCTTT. This chain links TRBV10-2 with TRBJ1-1, with 9 bases lining up with TRBD1. Germline V gives CDR1 WSHSY, CDR2 SAAADI. The V segment lost 7 bases and the J segment 6 bases; nucleotides outside the gene matches: 9. The CDR3 spans 14 residues.

V is TRBV5-4 and J is TRBJ2-1, with D tentatively TRBD1 (7 bases). V lost 3 bases to trimming and J lost 9 bases, with 13 bases between them. The CDR3 sequence is 13 residues long. Germline-derived CDR1 and CDR2 are SGHNT and YYREEE (reference sequence). The CDR3 protein is CASSSWQGGEQFF. Written as DNA, the CDR3 is TGTGCCAGCAGCTCTTGGCAGGGGGGTGAGCAGTTCTTC.

The count of this clone is one. The rearrangement joins TRBV27 to TRBJ2-2; 14 positions agree with TRBD2. Germline CDR1 is MNHEY and CDR2 is SMNVEV (reference sequence). This CDR3 region has 15 residues. Germline trimming cut 6 bases from V and 4 bases from J; bases unmatched to any gene: 1. CDR3 sequence: CASRGTSGSTGELFF. The DNA for the CDR3 is TGTGCCAGCAGGGGGACTAGCGGGAGCACCGGGGAGCTGTTTTTT.

This clone was observed a few times. This chain connects TRBV4-2 to TRBJ2-7; TRBD2 matches at 8 bases. This CDR3 spans 16 amino acids. Germline values: CDR1 LGHNA, CDR2 YNFKEQ. Losses at the gene ends were 3 bases for V and 1 base for J; bases not matched to a gene: 8. The CDR3 DNA reads TGTGCCAGCAGCCAGGGAAGCGGGAGTCAATCCTACGAGCAGTACTTC. Amino acid sequence: CASSQGSGSQSYEQYF.

The chain carries TRBV19 and TRBJ2-3; TRBD1 aligns across 7 bases. The J segment lost 2 bases and the V segment lost 4 bases, leaving 9 bases of the junction unmatched. The CDR3 spans 16 residues. Germline V gives CDR1 LNHDA, CDR2 SQIVND (reference sequence). Written as DNA, the CDR3 is TGTGCCAGTAGTAGTTGGGACAGCCACCACACAGATACGCAGTATTTT. This encodes CASSSWDSHHTDTQYF.

The V call is TRBV19, the J call TRBJ2-5; D may be TRBD1 (5 bases). Germline loops: CDR1 LNHDA, CDR2 SQIVND (reference sequence). The CDR3 spans 14 residues. V dropped 6 bases and J dropped 5 bases, with 16 bases sitting between them. The CDR3 region has the DNA TGTGCCAGTAGCCGCGCTGGCTCAGGGGAGACCCAGTACTTC. Protein: CASSRAGSGETQYF.

The rearrangement uses TRBV27 and TRBJ1-2; 9 positions match TRBD1. Losses at the gene ends were 0 bases for V and 8 bases for J; bases not matched to a gene: 16. The CDR3 has 18 residues. Germline V gives CDR1 MNHEY, CDR2 SMNVEV (reference sequence). The DNA for the CDR3 is TGTGCCAGCAGTTTATCGATAGCTGCGGGACAGGGAACTATGGGCTACACCTTC. Amino acids: CASSLSIAAGQGTMGYTF.

This clone has only a few counts. The chain joins TRBV25-1 to TRBJ1-2, with TRBD1 identical over 9 bases. The CDR3 is 16 amino acids. V lost 2 bases to trimming and J lost 2 bases; unmatched junction nucleotides: 6. CDR1 is MGHDK and CDR2 is SYGVNS in the germline V gene. The CDR3 DNA reads TGTGCCAGCAGTGAAGTTTGGGACAGGGCCAACTATGGCTACACCTTC. It translates to CASSEVWDRANYGYTF.

This clone was seen a handful of times. The chain combines TRBV4-1 with TRBJ1-2; D is uncertain. Germline V CDR1 and CDR2: MGHRA, YSYEKL. Trimming removed 4 bases from V and 12 bases from J, with 15 bases in between. This CDR3 comprises 12 residues. CDR3 DNA: TGCGCCAGCAGCCTGGTCGGAGGGAAAAACACCTTC. Its protein is CASSLVGGKNTF.